What follows describes a single T cell receptor beta chain. The antigen is not known. The data were produced by immunoSEQ multiplex PCR, yet TCRdb's version contains in-frame clones alone and is incomplete. This sample yields roughly 70,000 clones, of which 86% are seen a single time; roughly 8.6% belongs to the top ten. The CDR3 runs to 13 residues. Germline CDR1 SGHTA, CDR2 FQGTGA. V was shortened by 1 base and J by 6 bases, with 9 bases between the two germline ends. The data stem from a study of OX40 agonist ivuxolimab in advanced cancers. Study-level information: All patients had ivuxolimab intravenously every 2 weeks at 0.01 to 10 mg/kg. Anti-PD-1, anti-PD-L1 or anti-CTLA-4 therapy given earlier was allowed, and 40% had some. Study-level findings and limits: With doses of 0.1 to 3.0 mg/kg, CD4+ and CD8+ blood T cells had undergone clonal expansion by week 6.

The starting material was CD4+ or CD8+ T cells sorted from blood, obtained in a trial of the OX40 agonist ivuxolimab. The TCR comes from an adult with an advanced solid tumor such as melanoma, head and neck, liver or kidney cancer. The chain uses TRBV7-3 and TRBJ1-2; no reliable D call. CDR3 DNA sequence: TGTGCCAGCAGCTTAATGCCCCGAGATGGCTACACCTTC. Its translation: CASSLMPRDGYTF.